Listed below are T cell receptor beta chains from one sample, sequenced in a study of blood T cells in healthy people across ages. TCRdb re-called the 5' RACE reads with MiXCR, one entry per CDR3 protein. This table holds 800,000 or so distinct CDR3 sequences, around 25% found once. Separately, the same data were catalogued under a study of T cells of mothers and their children.

Sequenced input: blood. Source of these receptors: a boy between 10 and 17 years old in good health. CDR3s include the opening cysteine and the closing phenylalanine or tryptophan. Each record gives: D gene, clone size, J gene, V gene, CDR3 DNA, CDR3 protein. D genes are given only for firm matches. Clone size, where shown, is once, few, many, or a class for clones that have expanded.

D gene: TRBD1
clone size: .
J gene: TRBJ2-5
V gene: TRBV27
CDR3 DNA: TGTGCCGGCAGAATAAATGGACAGGGGGCTCTGGAGACCCAGTACTTC
CDR3 protein: CAGRINGQGALETQYF

D gene: TRBD1
clone size: .
J gene: TRBJ2-7
V gene: TRBV6-5
CDR3 DNA: TGTGCCAGCAGTCCGACAGGGGGAAGGGACGAGCAGTACTTC
CDR3 protein: CASSPTGGRDEQYF

D gene: .
clone size: once
J gene: TRBJ2-4
V gene: TRBV11-2
CDR3 DNA: TGTGCCAGCAGCGACCTGGCGCTACCACTTCAGTACTTC
CDR3 protein: CASSDLALPLQYF

D gene: TRBD1
clone size: few
J gene: TRBJ2-5
V gene: TRBV7-2
CDR3 DNA: TGTGCCAGCAGCCCCAGACAGGGCCAAGAGACCCGGTACTTC
CDR3 protein: CASSPRQGQETRYF

D gene: TRBD1
clone size: few
J gene: TRBJ2-7
V gene: TRBV4-3
CDR3 DNA: TGCGCCAGCAGCCAACCACCGGACAGGTCCTACGAGCAGTACTTC
CDR3 protein: CASSQPPDRSYEQYF

D gene: .
clone size: few
J gene: TRBJ1-1
V gene: TRBV6-5
CDR3 DNA: TGTGCCAGCAGTTACTCGGTATTCGCTGAAGCTTTCTTT
CDR3 protein: CASSYSVFAEAFF

D gene: .
clone size: few
J gene: TRBJ1-2
V gene: TRBV27
CDR3 DNA: TGTGCCAGCTGCCAAGGGGGGGGCCTGGGCTATGGCTACACCTTC
CDR3 protein: CASCQGGGLGYGYTF

D gene: TRBD2
clone size: few
J gene: TRBJ2-3
V gene: TRBV12-3/TRBV12-4
CDR3 DNA: TGTGCCAGCAGTTTATTGCGGGGGGGCCCAGATACGCAGTATTTT
CDR3 protein: CASSLLRGGPDTQYF

D gene: .
clone size: few
J gene: TRBJ1-4
V gene: TRBV4-3
CDR3 DNA: TGCGCCAGCAGCCAAGCAATGTCTACTAATGAAAAACTGTTTTTT
CDR3 protein: CASSQAMSTNEKLFF

D gene: TRBD1
clone size: .
J gene: TRBJ2-3
V gene: TRBV29-1
CDR3 DNA: TGCAGCGTTGTTATGAGCCGCCCGGGGACAGATACGCTGTATTTT
CDR3 protein: CSVVMSRPGTDTLYF

D gene: TRBD2
clone size: few
J gene: TRBJ2-3
V gene: TRBV10-3
CDR3 DNA: TGTGCCATCAGTGAGGCAGCGGGGGGGCTCATAACCGACACAGATACGCAGTATTTT
CDR3 protein: CAISEAAGGLITDTDTQYF

D gene: .
clone size: .
J gene: TRBJ2-1
V gene: TRBV27
CDR3 DNA: TGTGCCAGCAGTCCCCCGGGACCAATCTCCTACAATGAGCAGTTCTTC
CDR3 protein: CASSPPGPISYNEQFF

D gene: .
clone size: few
J gene: TRBJ2-3
V gene: TRBV20-1
CDR3 DNA: TGCAGTGCTAGAGAAGCTGGAGATACGCAGTATTTT
CDR3 protein: CSAREAGDTQYF

D gene: TRBD2
clone size: .
J gene: TRBJ2-7
V gene: TRBV20-1
CDR3 DNA: TGCAGTGCTAGAGGAATCTCGGGGGGGACTATCACCTACGAGCAGTACTTC
CDR3 protein: CSARGISGGTITYEQYF

D gene: TRBD2
clone size: .
J gene: TRBJ2-1
V gene: TRBV12-3/TRBV12-4
CDR3 DNA: TGTGCCAGCAGTAGGACTAGCGGGGGAGAGCAGTTCTTC
CDR3 protein: CASSRTSGGEQFF

D gene: .
clone size: .
J gene: TRBJ1-4
V gene: TRBV28
CDR3 DNA: TGTGCCAGCAACTTTGGAGGGACTAATGAAAAACTGTTTTTT
CDR3 protein: CASNFGGTNEKLFF

D gene: .
clone size: few
J gene: TRBJ2-7
V gene: TRBV11-2
CDR3 DNA: TGTGCCAGCAGCCCACCGACAGCCTCCTACGAGCAGTACTTC
CDR3 protein: CASSPPTASYEQYF

D gene: .
clone size: few
J gene: TRBJ2-7
V gene: TRBV20-1
CDR3 DNA: TGCAGTGCTAGAAAGCTAGAAACCGAGCAGTACTTC
CDR3 protein: CSARKLETEQYF

D gene: TRBD1
clone size: .
J gene: TRBJ2-7
V gene: TRBV4-3
CDR3 DNA: TGCGCCAGCAGCCAAGATCTTATTGGGACAGGGCGGGAGCAGTACTTC
CDR3 protein: CASSQDLIGTGREQYF

D gene: .
clone size: .
J gene: TRBJ2-1
V gene: TRBV27
CDR3 DNA: TGTGCCAGCAGCTCCCCCCGGAGACTGATCTACAATGAGCAGTTCTTC
CDR3 protein: CASSSPRRLIYNEQFF

D gene: TRBD1
clone size: few
J gene: TRBJ1-6
V gene: TRBV7-2
CDR3 DNA: TGTGCCAGCAGTCTACACCAGGGGGCGAGAAATTCACCCCTCCACTTT
CDR3 protein: CASSLHQGARNSPLHF

D gene: TRBD2
clone size: few
J gene: TRBJ2-5
V gene: TRBV20-1
CDR3 DNA: TGCAGTGCTGGCCCGAACGAGCGGGAGGCGGTTCAAGAGACCCAGTACTTC
CDR3 protein: CSAGPNEREAVQETQYF

D gene: .
clone size: few
J gene: TRBJ1-6
V gene: TRBV20-1
CDR3 DNA: TGCAGTGTAGAGGAGGGAGGCTCCTATAATTCACCCCTCCACTTT
CDR3 protein: CSVEEGGSYNSPLHF

D gene: .
clone size: .
J gene: TRBJ2-3
V gene: TRBV7-6
CDR3 DNA: TGTGCCAGCAGCTCCAGACTAGGCACAGATACGCAGTATTTT
CDR3 protein: CASSSRLGTDTQYF

D gene: TRBD2
clone size: few
J gene: TRBJ2-1
V gene: TRBV2
CDR3 DNA: TGTGCCAGCAGGGGAGCGGGGGGGCCCTCCTACAATGAGCAGTTCTTC
CDR3 protein: CASRGAGGPSYNEQFF

D gene: .
clone size: .
J gene: TRBJ1-6
V gene: TRBV7-2
CDR3 DNA: TGTGCCAGCAGCTTAGATGGCAGGCAAAATTTAAATTCACCCCTCCACTTT
CDR3 protein: CASSLDGRQNLNSPLHF

D gene: .
clone size: few
J gene: TRBJ1-4
V gene: TRBV20-1
CDR3 DNA: TGCAGTGCTAGCTTGGGCAGGGAGGGTGAAAAACTGTTTTTT
CDR3 protein: CSASLGREGEKLFF

D gene: TRBD2
clone size: .
J gene: TRBJ2-5
V gene: TRBV15
CDR3 DNA: TGTGCCACCTCGGGACTAGCGGTCCAAGAGACCCAGTACTTC
CDR3 protein: CATSGLAVQETQYF

D gene: .
clone size: few
J gene: TRBJ1-5
V gene: TRBV20-1
CDR3 DNA: TGCAGTGCTAGAGATATGTTCGGCAATCAGCCCCAGCATTTT
CDR3 protein: CSARDMFGNQPQHF

D gene: .
clone size: .
J gene: TRBJ2-7
V gene: TRBV29-1
CDR3 DNA: TGCAGCGTTGTGTTGGGGCAGGGGTTCTCCTACGAGCAGTACTTC
CDR3 protein: CSVVLGQGFSYEQYF

D gene: .
clone size: .
J gene: TRBJ2-7
V gene: TRBV28
CDR3 DNA: TGTGCCAGCACTAGTCGGGTCGAATCGTTCTACGAGCAGTACTTC
CDR3 protein: CASTSRVESFYEQYF

D gene: TRBD2
clone size: few
J gene: TRBJ2-5
V gene: TRBV29-1
CDR3 DNA: TGCAGCGTTGGGAGCGGGAGGGCCTCAGAGACCCAGTACTTC
CDR3 protein: CSVGSGRASETQYF

D gene: TRBD1
clone size: few
J gene: TRBJ1-3
V gene: TRBV5-1
CDR3 DNA: TGCGCCAGCAGCCATGGGACAGGCGGAAACACCATATATTTT
CDR3 protein: CASSHGTGGNTIYF

D gene: TRBD1
clone size: .
J gene: TRBJ1-1
V gene: TRBV6-5
CDR3 DNA: TGTGCCAGCAAAACAGAACACAGGGGCATCACTGAAGCTTTCTTT
CDR3 protein: CASKTEHRGITEAFF

D gene: TRBD2
clone size: few
J gene: TRBJ2-1
V gene: TRBV20-1
CDR3 DNA: TGCAGTGCGATACGGACTAGCGGGGCCCATGAGCAGTTCTTC
CDR3 protein: CSAIRTSGAHEQFF

D gene: TRBD2
clone size: .
J gene: TRBJ2-5
V gene: TRBV7-2
CDR3 DNA: TGTGCCAGCAGGGACGGGAGGCTGGGGTCGGAGACCCAGTACTTC
CDR3 protein: CASRDGRLGSETQYF

D gene: .
clone size: few
J gene: TRBJ2-7
V gene: TRBV29-1
CDR3 DNA: TGCAGCGTCGGCCGGACGGTCAACTACGAGCAGTACTTC
CDR3 protein: CSVGRTVNYEQYF

D gene: .
clone size: .
J gene: TRBJ1-1
V gene: TRBV5-5
CDR3 DNA: TGTGCCAGCAGCTTGGTTCGCGCGGGGGACACTGAAGCTTTCTTT
CDR3 protein: CASSLVRAGDTEAFF

D gene: .
clone size: .
J gene: TRBJ2-6
V gene: TRBV7-9
CDR3 DNA: TGTGCCAGCAGCCCAGTACGGGGGGCCAACGTCCTGACTTTC
CDR3 protein: CASSPVRGANVLTF

D gene: .
clone size: .
J gene: TRBJ1-1
V gene: TRBV21-1
CDR3 DNA: TGTGCCAGCAGAAGGACAGCACCGAACACTGAAGCTTTCTTT
CDR3 protein: CASRRTAPNTEAFF

D gene: .
clone size: .
J gene: TRBJ2-5
V gene: TRBV7-6
CDR3 DNA: TGTGCCAGCAGCTTAAGAGGGGGGGACGGACCCAGAGAGACCCAGTACTTC
CDR3 protein: CASSLRGGDGPRETQYF

D gene: .
clone size: few
J gene: TRBJ2-1
V gene: TRBV4-2
CDR3 DNA: TGTGCCAGCAGCCAAGGACTAGATGGGGTCAATGAGCAGTTCTTC
CDR3 protein: CASSQGLDGVNEQFF

D gene: .
clone size: .
J gene: TRBJ2-7
V gene: TRBV15
CDR3 DNA: TGTGCCACCAGCCCGGCCGACTCCGGGGGGCGCTACGAGCAGTACTTC
CDR3 protein: CATSPADSGGRYEQYF

D gene: TRBD1
clone size: few
J gene: TRBJ2-5
V gene: TRBV20-1
CDR3 DNA: TGCAGTGCTCCCCGGACAGGGAATGTAGAGACCCAGTACTTC
CDR3 protein: CSAPRTGNVETQYF

D gene: TRBD2
clone size: few
J gene: TRBJ2-1
V gene: TRBV7-2
CDR3 DNA: TGTGCCAGCAGCTTTTTGAGCGGGAGTTCAGCCTCATCTGAGCAGTTCTTC
CDR3 protein: CASSFLSGSSASSEQFF